This T cell receptor beta chain was profiled in a study of T cells in Graves' hyperthyroidism and ophthalmopathy. Study summary: Upon initial diagnosis and before any treatment, peripheral blood was collected.

Inclusion characteristics of ophthalmopathy patients comprised a Clinical Activity Score of at least 3, a NOSPECS grade of at least 4, and duration under 3 months. Diagnoses used clinical symptoms, serum thyroxine and TRAb, thyroid ultrasound and orbital computed tomography. Amplified TCR beta CDR3 regions derived from RNA transcripts. Primed by the HTBI set, a first-round RT-PCR was run on the TCR CDR3. TCRdb reprocessed the multiplex PCR reads via MiXCR and lists one record per CDR3 protein. In the table there are about half a million distinct CDR3 sequences, about 16% of which are singletons. With 5 bases clipped from V and 0 bases from J, the junction kept 6 bases outside the gene matches. This CDR3 is built from 17 residues. Germline V gene sequence: CDR1 LNHNV, CDR2 YYDKDF (reference sequence). This clonotype appeared a few times.

Sequencing was carried out using blood. This TCR derives from a woman aged 30 to 39 with Graves' ophthalmopathy. The gene calls are TRBV15 and TRBJ1-4, with 10 nucleotides matching TRBD1. The CDR3 region is CATSDRTGGSTNEKLFF. In DNA, the CDR3 is TGTGCCACCAGCGACCGGACAGGGGGTTCAACTAATGAAAAACTGTTTTTT.